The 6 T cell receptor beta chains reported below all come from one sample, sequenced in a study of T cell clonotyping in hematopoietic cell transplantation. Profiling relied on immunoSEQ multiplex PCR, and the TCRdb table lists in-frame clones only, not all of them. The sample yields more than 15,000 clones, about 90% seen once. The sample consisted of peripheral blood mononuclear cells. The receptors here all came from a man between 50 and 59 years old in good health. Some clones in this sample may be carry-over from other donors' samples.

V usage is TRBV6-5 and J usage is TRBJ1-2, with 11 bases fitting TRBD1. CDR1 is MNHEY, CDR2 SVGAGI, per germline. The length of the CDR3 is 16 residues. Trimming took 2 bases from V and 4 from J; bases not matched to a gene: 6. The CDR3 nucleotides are TGTGCCAGCAGTTACGTCAGGACAGGGGGCGGCTATGGCTACACCTTC. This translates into CASSYVRTGGGYGYTF.

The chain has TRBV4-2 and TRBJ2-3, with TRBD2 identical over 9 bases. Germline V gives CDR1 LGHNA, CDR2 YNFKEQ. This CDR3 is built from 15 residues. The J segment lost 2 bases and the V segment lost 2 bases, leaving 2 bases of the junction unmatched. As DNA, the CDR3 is TGTGCCAGCAGCCAATCTAGCGGGGACACAGATACGCAGTATTTT. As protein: CASSQSSGDTDTQYF.

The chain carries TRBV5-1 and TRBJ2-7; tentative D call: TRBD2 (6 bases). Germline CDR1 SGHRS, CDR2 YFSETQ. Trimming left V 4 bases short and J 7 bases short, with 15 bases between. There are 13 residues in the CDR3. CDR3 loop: CASSGDSLREQYF. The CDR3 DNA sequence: TGCGCCAGCAGCGGGGACTCCCTAAGGGAGCAGTACTTC.

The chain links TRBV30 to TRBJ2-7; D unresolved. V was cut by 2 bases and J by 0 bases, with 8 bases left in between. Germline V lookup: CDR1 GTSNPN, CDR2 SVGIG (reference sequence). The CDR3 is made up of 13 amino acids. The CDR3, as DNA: TGTGCCTGGAGTCCAGGATTCTCCTACGAGCAGTACTTC. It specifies CAWSPGFSYEQYF.

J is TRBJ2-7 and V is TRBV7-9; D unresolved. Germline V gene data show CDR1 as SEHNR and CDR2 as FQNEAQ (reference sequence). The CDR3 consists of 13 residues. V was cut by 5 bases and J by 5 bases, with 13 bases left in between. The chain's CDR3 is CASSLTSADEQYF. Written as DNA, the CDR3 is TGTGCCAGCAGCCTTACATCGGCAGACGAGCAGTACTTC.

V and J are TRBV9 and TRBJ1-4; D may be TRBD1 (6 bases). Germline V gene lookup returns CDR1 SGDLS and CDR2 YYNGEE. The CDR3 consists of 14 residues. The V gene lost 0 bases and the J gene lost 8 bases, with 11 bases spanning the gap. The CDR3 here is CASSVDRVNEKLFF. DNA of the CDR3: TGTGCCAGCAGCGTAGACAGGGTGAACGAAAAACTGTTTTTT. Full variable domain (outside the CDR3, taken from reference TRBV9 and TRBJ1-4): DSGVTQTPKHLITATGQRVTLRCSPRSGDLSVYWYQQSLDQGLQFLIQYYNGEERAKGNILERFSAQQFPDLHSELNLSSLELGDSALYFCASSVDRVNEKLFFGSGTQLSVL.